These 22 T cell receptor beta chains originate from one sample sequenced in a study of blood T cell repertoires in COVID-19. Generated by immunoSEQ multiplex PCR, the TCRdb table keeps only in-frame clones and is missing some. Counted here are 240,000 or so clones, more than 80% occurring once; the ten biggest clones make up approximately 7.5%. Sequenced sample: peripheral blood. These receptors were obtained from an elderly woman with COVID-19, enrolled during active disease.

This clone occurred a few times. This chain connects TRBV27 to TRBJ1-5, with TRBD1 as a possible D gene (5 bases). The CDR3 is 18 residues long. Germline V CDR1 and CDR2: MNHEY, SMNVEV (reference sequence). Trimming took 6 bases from V and 4 from J, leaving 25 bases between them. The CDR3 region is CASSPVRGGSLPNQPQHF. The CDR3 DNA is TGTGCCAGCAGCCCGGTAAGGGGAGGATCCCTTCCGAATCAGCCCCAGCATTTT.

The chain links TRBV6-5 to TRBJ1-3; 8 nucleotides line up with TRBD1. This CDR3 is 15 amino acids long. Germline CDR1 reads MNHEY; CDR2 reads SVGAGI. Unmatched junction bases numbered 8, after V lost 7 bases and J lost 3 bases. For the CDR3, the DNA is TGTGCCAGCACCAGCGACAGGGGCCATGGAAACACCATATATTTT. Amino acid sequence: CASTSDRGHGNTIYF.

V gene TRBV11-2 combines with J gene TRBJ1-6; no definite D call. Germline values: CDR1 SGHAT, CDR2 FQNNGV. CDR3 size: 12 residues. V lost 3 bases and J lost 5, with 2 bases in between. This chain's CDR3 is CASSFDNSPLHF. CDR3 DNA: TGTGCCAGCAGCTTCGATAATTCACCCCTCCACTTT.

The rearrangement joins TRBV19 to TRBJ2-1, with 8 bases fitting TRBD1. CDR1 is LNHDA and CDR2 is SQIVND in the germline V gene (reference sequence). J gave up 5 bases and V 5 bases, and 11 bases lay outside the gene matches. The CDR3 is 16 residues long. CDR3 DNA sequence: TGTGCCAGTAGTCGAGGCCGACAGGGGTTCAACAATGAGCAGTTCTTC. Protein product: CASSRGRQGFNNEQFF.

The chain uses TRBV25-1 and TRBJ2-1, with a weak D call TRBD2 (6 bases). The V end was cut by 2 bases, the J end by 9 bases, with 14 bases between. From germline, CDR1 is MGHDK and CDR2 SYGVNS. The CDR3 totals 14 residues. For the CDR3, the DNA is TGTGCCAGCAGTGAAAGAGTAGGGCGGGGTGAGCAGTTCTTC. Encoded protein: CASSERVGRGEQFF. The variable domain in full, completed from reference TRBV25-1 and TRBJ2-1, reads EADIYQTPRYLVIGTGKKITLECSQTMGHDKMYWYQQDPGMELHLIHYSYGVNSTEKGDLSSESTVSRIRTEHFPLTLESARPSHTSQYLCASSERVGRGEQFFGPGTRLTVL.

The chain couples TRBV20-1 to TRBJ1-5; 8 bases fit TRBD1. The J segment lost 5 bases and the V segment lost 3 bases, leaving 3 bases of the junction unmatched. CDR3 size: 13 residues. Per the germline V gene, CDR1 is DFQATT and CDR2 is SNEGSKA (reference sequence). The chain's CDR3 is CSASDRGDQPQHF. CDR3 nucleotides: TGCAGTGCTAGTGACAGGGGTGATCAGCCCCAGCATTTT.

The chain combines TRBV2 with TRBJ1-1, with no clear D. CDR1 and CDR2 from the germline V gene are SNHLY and FYNNEI. The CDR3 is made up of 11 amino acids. The germline V and J ends were trimmed by 4 bases and 7 bases, with 7 bases remaining between them. CDR3 in DNA: TGTGCCAGCAGTGGAAGGAGTGAAGCTTTCTTT. Translating gives CASSGRSEAFF.

J is TRBJ1-3 and V is TRBV3-1 (or the pseudogene TRBV3-2), with TRBD1 matching over 8 bases. The CDR3 spans 16 residues. Germline V CDR1 and CDR2: LGHDT, YNNKEL (reference sequence). Germline trimming cut 4 bases from V and 0 bases from J; bases unmatched to any gene: 5. The CDR3 protein is CASSRPTGGSGNTIYF. The CDR3 bases are TGTGCCAGCAGCCGACCTACAGGGGGCTCTGGAAACACCATATATTTT.

The V and J genes are TRBV28 and TRBJ2-3; D is unclear. The germline V gene encodes CDR1 MDHEN and CDR2 SYDVKM. The CDR3 extends over 11 amino acids. Between the trimmed V and J ends, which lost 6 bases and 6 bases, there was a span of 7 bases. CDR3 DNA: TGTGCCAGCAGCCTACGTGATACGCAGTATTTT. Protein product: CASSLRDTQYF.

This clone is a singleton in its sample. This chain connects TRBV7-9 to TRBJ1-4, with 8 bases that match TRBD1. CDR1 SEHNR and CDR2 FQNEAQ come from the germline V gene (reference sequence). Trimming cost V 5 bases and J 8 bases; bases outside gene matches: 13. This CDR3 comprises 16 residues. The CDR3 DNA is TGTGCCAGCAGCACCCGACAGGGGCCTATTGAAGAAAAACTGTTTTTT. It translates to CASSTRQGPIEEKLFF.

This chain connects TRBV6-6 to TRBJ1-5; 8 bases map to TRBD1. V shed 5 bases, J shed 2 bases, and the junction held 8 bases outside the gene matches. The CDR3 is made up of 16 amino acids. Germline CDR1 is MNHNY and CDR2 is SVGAGI (reference sequence). This CDR3 is CASSGQGRGGNQPQHF. CDR3 DNA sequence: TGTGCCAGCAGTGGACAGGGACGGGGTGGCAATCAGCCCCAGCATTTT.

The chain employs TRBV6-6 and TRBJ1-1, with D possibly being TRBD1 (6 bases). The CDR3 is made up of 12 amino acids. Trimming shortened V by 2 bases and J by 8 bases, and 9 bases separated the two germline ends. CDR1 and CDR2 from the germline V gene are MNHNY and SVGAGI (reference sequence). CDR3 nucleotides: TGTGCCAGCAGTTACGTGGGGGCCGAAGCTTTCTTT. It specifies CASSYVGAEAFF.

This rearrangement joins TRBV7-8 to TRBJ1-2, with D maybe TRBD1 (6 bases). The germline CDR1 and CDR2 sequences are SGHVS and FQNEAQ. The length of the CDR3 is 11 residues. The V and J ends lost 5 bases and 11 bases respectively, with 12 bases between them. The CDR3 region is CASSLTGQYTF. The DNA for the CDR3 is TGTGCCAGCAGCCTGACAGGACAATACACCTTC.

With respect to this clone: The DNA is omitted, as the CDR3 cannot be located on it reliably, and the CDR3 follows TCRdb's listing. The chain is built from TRBV12-3 or TRBV12-4 and TRBJ2-7; the table names TRBD2, a call not compared with the DNA. The CDR3 is 13 residues long, counting both termini. The CDR3 loop reads CASSSSPRNEQYF.

This clone was counted once. This rearrangement joins TRBV29-1 to TRBJ1-1; D might be TRBD1 (5 bases). The V end was cut by 7 bases, the J end by 10 bases, with 16 bases between. This CDR3 is built from 11 residues. CDR1 SQVTM and CDR2 ANQGSEA come from the germline V gene. The CDR3 nucleotides read TGCAGCGCTGTGCCGGGGGAAGCAGCTTTCTTT. Translated, it gives CSAVPGEAAFF.

J is TRBJ2-1 and V is TRBV10-3, with 7 bases matching TRBD1. Germline CDR1 and CDR2: ENHRY and SYGVKD. Germline trimming cut 3 bases from V and 16 bases from J; bases unmatched to any gene: 12. The CDR3 spans 13 residues. The chain's CDR3 is CAISDWTGVSGFF. CDR3 DNA: TGTGCCATCAGTGATTGGACAGGTGTGTCGGGTTTCTTC.

The CDR3 nucleotides read TGTGCCAGTAGTAACTCCGGGACAGGGAGAACTAATGAAAAACTGTTTTTT. Translating gives CASSNSGTGRTNEKLFF. J is TRBJ1-4 and V is TRBV19; 9 positions match TRBD1. Germline loops: CDR1 LNHDA, CDR2 SQIVND (reference sequence). V dropped 4 bases and J dropped 1; count of bases not matched to a gene: 7. The CDR3 consists of 17 residues.

The chain is built from TRBV18 and TRBJ2-7; TRBD1 matches 8 bases. The V and J ends lost 4 bases and 4 bases, in that order; junction bases with no gene match: 6. CDR1 and CDR2 from the germline V gene are KGHSH and LQKENI. The length of the CDR3 is 14 residues. CDR3 region: CASSLDRGKYEQYF. CDR3 sequence (DNA): TGTGCCAGCTCACTAGACAGGGGAAAGTACGAGCAGTACTTC.

This chain joins TRBV24-1 and TRBJ1-5; no reliable D call. V lost 9 bases to trimming and J lost 2 bases, with 13 bases between them. The CDR3 totals 14 residues. CDR1 and CDR2 (germline): KGHDR, SFDVKD. The CDR3 DNA reads TGTGCCACCCAGCGGGCCGCGGGCAATCAGCCCCAGCATTTT. Encoded protein: CATQRAAGNQPQHF.

J is TRBJ2-5 and V is TRBV5-1; D possibly corresponds to TRBD2 (6 bases). This CDR3 comprises 15 residues. Trimming removed 4 bases at V and 5 bases at J, with 18 bases between. Germline CDR1 reads SGHRS; CDR2 reads YFSETQ. CDR3 amino acids: CASSPTGRGSETQYF. CDR3 DNA sequence: TGCGCCAGCAGCCCAACGGGACGGGGGTCGGAGACCCAGTACTTC.

V is TRBV3-1 (or the pseudogene TRBV3-2) and J is TRBJ1-4; 7 nucleotides line up with TRBD1. The CDR3 contains 16 residues. The germline V gene encodes CDR1 LGHDT and CDR2 YNNKEL (reference sequence). J was trimmed by 7 bases and V by 0 bases; bases with no gene match: 8. CDR3 in amino acids: CASSQDQTGFREKLFF. CDR3 nucleotide sequence: TGTGCCAGCAGCCAAGACCAGACAGGGTTTCGTGAAAAACTGTTTTTT.

The chain carries TRBV15 and TRBJ2-2; D is possibly TRBD2 (5 bases). Germline CDR1 and CDR2: LNHNV and YYDKDF (reference sequence). V was clipped by 0 bases and J by 6 bases, with 17 bases between them. The CDR3 loop spans 17 amino acids. CDR3 coding DNA: TGTGCCACCAGCAGAGATCCGAACCGGAGGATCGCCGGGGAGCTGTTTTTT. Amino acids: CATSRDPNRRIAGELFF.